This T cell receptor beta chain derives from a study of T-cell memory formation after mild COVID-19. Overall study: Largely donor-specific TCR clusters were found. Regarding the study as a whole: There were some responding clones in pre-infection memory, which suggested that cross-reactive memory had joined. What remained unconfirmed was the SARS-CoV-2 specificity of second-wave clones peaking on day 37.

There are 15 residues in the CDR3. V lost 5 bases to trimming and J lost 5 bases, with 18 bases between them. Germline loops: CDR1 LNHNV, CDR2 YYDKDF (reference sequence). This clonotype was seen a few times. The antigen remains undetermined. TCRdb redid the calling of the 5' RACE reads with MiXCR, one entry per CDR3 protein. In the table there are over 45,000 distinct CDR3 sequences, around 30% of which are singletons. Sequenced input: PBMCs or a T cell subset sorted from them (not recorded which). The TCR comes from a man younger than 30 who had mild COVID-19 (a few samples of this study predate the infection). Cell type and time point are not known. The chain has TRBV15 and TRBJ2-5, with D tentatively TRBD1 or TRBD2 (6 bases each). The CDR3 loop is CATSLNRGLRETQYF. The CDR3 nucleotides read TGTGCCACCAGCCTCAATCGGGGGCTGCGGGAGACCCAGTACTTC.